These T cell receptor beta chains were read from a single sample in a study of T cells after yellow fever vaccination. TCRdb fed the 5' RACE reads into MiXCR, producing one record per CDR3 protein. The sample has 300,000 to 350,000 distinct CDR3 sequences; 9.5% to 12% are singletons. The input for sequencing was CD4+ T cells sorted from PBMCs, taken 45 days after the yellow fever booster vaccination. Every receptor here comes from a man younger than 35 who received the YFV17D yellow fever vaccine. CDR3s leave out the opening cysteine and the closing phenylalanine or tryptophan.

ASAESSYNEQF,TRBJ2-1,TRBV12-3/TRBV12-4
ASSATSFAETQY,TRBJ2-5,TRBV7-7
ASSLDIAGATDTQY,TRBJ2-3,TRBV12-3/TRBV12-4
ASSTVLGGDTEAF,TRBJ1-1,TRBV18
ASSRQGRNQPQH,TRBJ1-5,TRBV25-1
ASSTGPQETQY,TRBJ2-5,TRBV7-3
ASSYGQGLYQPQH,TRBJ1-5,TRBV7-2
ASSQSRGQAGNTIY,TRBJ1-3,TRBV4-3
AISESRGSTFTDTQY,TRBJ2-3,TRBV10-3
SASPRINEKLF,TRBJ1-4,TRBV20-1
ATSDRDRDGTGELF,TRBJ2-2,TRBV24-1
ASSFGTSRSNEQF,TRBJ2-1,TRBV5-1
ASSPDSLREGTIY,TRBJ1-3,TRBV7-2
ASSELGLNTGELF,TRBJ2-2,TRBV25-1
ASSVLLAGGSYNEQF,TRBJ2-1,TRBV2
ASSWTGGSNTEAF,TRBJ1-1,TRBV5-1
ASSRTGDNTDTQY,TRBJ2-3,TRBV4-1
ASSETSGGDTQY,TRBJ2-3,TRBV7-6
ASSYSGNGQPQH,TRBJ1-5,TRBV6-2/TRBV6-3
ASSSFGTGETYEQY,TRBJ2-7,TRBV13
ASSADRLYNEQF,TRBJ2-1,TRBV2
ASSFSQGHMNTEAF,TRBJ1-1,TRBV7-6
SARDPGTSISNEQF,TRBJ2-1,TRBV20-1
ASSLERRGETQY,TRBJ2-3,TRBV7-9
ASSLGRYDNTDTQY,TRBJ2-3,TRBV11-3
ASSPPGAGGGNIQY,TRBJ2-4,TRBV19
ASQAGGDWWDEQY,TRBJ2-7,TRBV27
STNNPRANTEAF,TRBJ1-1,TRBV20-1
ASSLPLANSGANVLT,TRBJ2-6,TRBV5-7
ATSRDFSNQPQH,TRBJ1-5,TRBV15
ASSLVGGAQLF,TRBJ1-4,TRBV11-2
ASSFREDTGELF,TRBJ2-2,TRBV7-2
ASSIGRAWDEQF,TRBJ2-1,TRBV19
AWTRQISLEQY,TRBJ2-7,TRBV30
ASSEPGVRYSEAF,TRBJ1-1,TRBV6-5
ASSYREFGNTIY,TRBJ1-3,TRBV6-5
SAIGLAGQTQY,TRBJ2-5,TRBV20-1
ASSQKDAGRKYHQPQH,TRBJ1-5,TRBV4-3
ASSATGDDYNEQF,TRBJ2-1,TRBV9
ASSQAKGTSHISTDTQY,TRBJ2-3,TRBV4-3
ASSGPGQIYGYT,TRBJ1-2,TRBV28
ASSLAGASYNEQF,TRBJ2-1,TRBV7-2
ASSRSGPTDTQY,TRBJ2-3,TRBV7-3
ASSLNGISSGNTIY,TRBJ1-3,TRBV7-2
ASSYGDYGYT,TRBJ1-2,TRBV7-8
ASTPWATGETQY,TRBJ2-5,TRBV12-3/TRBV12-4
ASRGGDEKLF,TRBJ1-4,TRBV10-1
ASSVGAGAYNEQF,TRBJ2-1,TRBV9
ATSRDRGQIGQPQH,TRBJ1-5,TRBV15
ASSFSGQALH,TRBJ1-6,TRBV28
SASRLKRLYNEQF,TRBJ2-1,TRBV20-1
ASSPRDGGYEQY,TRBJ2-7,TRBV7-2
ASSLSGAQGTQY,TRBJ2-5,TRBV5-6